These 25 T cell receptor beta chains share one sample of origin, sequenced in a study of shared clonotypes between healthy human individuals. The method was immunoSEQ multiplex PCR; TCRdb's version includes in-frame clones alone and lacks a portion of them. In the table there are about 2.4 million clones, 93% of which are singletons. Sequenced material: naive CD4+ T cells from PBMCs. This sample's subset: CD45RA+ positively selected. These receptors all stem from a man between 18 and 29 years old in good health. Some clones in this sample may be carry-over from other donors' samples.

The genes are TRBV7-3 and TRBJ2-5; no definite D call. Germline lookup yields CDR1 SGHTA and CDR2 FQGTGA. V gave up 4 bases and J gave up 5 bases, with 17 bases separating them. The CDR3 length is 15 residues. The DNA of the CDR3 is TGTGCCAGCAGCTCACAAACCGGGTCCCCGGAGACCCAGTACTTC. It translates to CASSSQTGSPETQYF.

The rearrangement uses TRBV18 and TRBJ1-2; 7 nucleotides agree with TRBD1. Unmatched junction bases numbered 9, after V lost 4 bases and J lost 7 bases. CDR1 is KGHSH, CDR2 LQKENI, per germline. The CDR3 has 14 residues. In nucleotides, the CDR3 is TGTGCCAGCTCACTCGAAGGGGGCGTCGGTGGCTACACCTTC. Its protein product is CASSLEGGVGGYTF.

V gene TRBV27 combines with J gene TRBJ2-3, with 7 bases matching TRBD2. The CDR3 sequence is 16 residues long. V shed 2 bases and J 3 bases; nucleotides not matched to a gene: 8. Germline loops: CDR1 MNHEY, CDR2 SMNVEV (reference sequence). As DNA, the CDR3 is TGTGCCAGCAGTTTACAACGCCCTAGCGGTACAGATACGCAGTATTTT. The encoded protein is CASSLQRPSGTDTQYF.

CDR3 residues: CATGRGPGQPQHF. In DNA, the CDR3 is TGTGCCACCGGGCGGGGCCCCGGTCAGCCCCAGCATTTT. The rearrangement joins TRBV28 to TRBJ1-5; weak D call: TRBD1 (5 bases). Germline values: CDR1 MDHEN, CDR2 SYDVKM. The length of the CDR3 is 13 residues. V lost 10 bases, J lost 6 bases, and 16 bases lay in between.

The rearrangement links TRBV7-2 to TRBJ2-3; D is ambiguous. CDR3 length: 11 amino acids. The V gene lost 5 bases and the J gene lost 4 bases, with 4 bases spanning the gap. Germline CDR1 and CDR2: SGHTA and FQGNSA. This chain's CDR3 is CASSDPDTQYF. For the CDR3, the DNA is TGTGCCAGCAGCGACCCAGATACGCAGTATTTT.

V is TRBV2 and J is TRBJ2-5, with a weak D call TRBD2 (5 bases). The CDR3 sequence is 11 residues long. V was clipped by 4 bases and J by 7 bases, with 7 bases between them. From germline, CDR1 is SNHLY and CDR2 FYNNEI. The CDR3 nucleotides read TGTGCCAGCAGTGTCGGGGTGACCCAGTACTTC. This encodes CASSVGVTQYF.

The genes are TRBV28 and TRBJ2-2; 9 nucleotides align to TRBD1. The V and J ends lost 8 bases and 6 bases, in that order; junction bases with no gene match: 10. CDR1 and CDR2 (germline): MDHEN, SYDVKM. The CDR3 runs to 15 residues. CDR3 sequence: CASGSGTGPSGELFF. The CDR3 DNA is TGTGCCAGCGGTTCCGGGACAGGGCCATCCGGGGAGCTGTTTTTT.

The chain links TRBV7-8 to TRBJ2-7; D uncertain. V was shortened by 0 bases and J by 0 bases, with 12 bases between the two germline ends. The CDR3 has 16 amino acids. Germline V gene data show CDR1 as SGHVS and CDR2 as FQNEAQ. In DNA form, the CDR3 reads TGTGCCAGCAGCTTAGCGGGCTACCTCTCCTCCTACGAGCAGTACTTC. Translated, it gives CASSLAGYLSSYEQYF. Filled out from reference TRBV7-8 and TRBJ2-7, the complete variable domain reads GAGVSQSPRYKVAKRGQDVALRCDPISGHVSLFWYQQALGQGPEFLTYFQNEAQLDKSGLPSDRFFAERPEGSVSTLKIQRTQQEDSAVYLCASSLAGYLSSYEQYFGPGTRLTVT.

V gene TRBV10-3 combines with J gene TRBJ1-3; no clear D. The V end lost 3 bases, the J end lost 4 bases, and 13 bases lay between the germline ends. Looked up from germline, CDR1 is ENHRY and CDR2 is SYGVKD. CDR3 length equals 15 residues. DNA for the CDR3: TGTGCCATCAGTGATCCCGGGAGGTCAGGAAACACCATATATTTT. As protein: CAISDPGRSGNTIYF.

The chain combines TRBV6-5 with TRBJ2-3; D call uncertain. Looked up from germline, CDR1 is MNHEY and CDR2 is SVGAGI. Trimming cost V 7 bases and J 3 bases, with 11 bases left between them. The CDR3 runs to 13 residues. The CDR3 sequence is CASKTPITDTQYF. In nucleotides, the CDR3 is TGTGCCAGCAAAACTCCCATTACAGATACGCAGTATTTT.

The gene calls are TRBV28 and TRBJ2-7; D may be TRBD2 (5 bases). Trimming left V 7 bases short and J 3 bases short, with 13 bases between. The CDR3 has 13 amino acids. Germline lookup yields CDR1 MDHEN and CDR2 SYDVKM. The CDR3 reads CASTSTGIYEQYF. In DNA, the CDR3 is TGTGCCAGCACCTCGACGGGAATCTACGAGCAGTACTTC.

The rearrangement joins TRBV19 to TRBJ2-3; D is possibly TRBD1 (6 bases). V lost 3 bases and J 0 bases, leaving 16 bases between the germline ends. CDR1 is LNHDA, CDR2 SQIVND, per germline (reference sequence). CDR3 length equals 17 residues. The CDR3 bases are TGTGCCAGTAGTATCTACCCAGGGGCCGTTAGCACAGATACGCAGTATTTT. The encoded protein is CASSIYPGAVSTDTQYF.

V and J are TRBV28 and TRBJ1-2; TRBD1 matches 8 bases. The CDR3 extends over 15 amino acids. Germline assignment: CDR1 MDHEN and CDR2 SYDVKM. V dropped 5 bases and J dropped 8; count of bases not matched to a gene: 13. CDR3 in amino acids: CASSPRQGRTTGYTF. The CDR3 region has the DNA TGTGCCAGCAGTCCTCGACAGGGGCGAACGACGGGCTACACCTTC.

The V call is TRBV10-2, the J call TRBJ1-5, with D possibly being TRBD1 (5 bases). Germline loops: CDR1 WSHSY, CDR2 SAAADI. The CDR3 has 14 amino acids. V was pared by 8 bases and J by 0 bases, with 11 bases between. The CDR3 DNA reads as TGCGCCAGCCAGGACACCAATAGCAATCAGCCCCAGCATTTT. Its protein product is CASQDTNSNQPQHF.

This chain joins TRBV29-1 and TRBJ2-1, with 8 bases that match TRBD1. Trimming at V came to 8 bases and at J to 5 bases, leaving 14 bases not matched to a gene. Germline assignment: CDR1 SQVTM and CDR2 ANQGSEA. The CDR3 totals 15 residues. This CDR3 is CSQSRPGQGDNEQFF. Here the CDR3 DNA reads TGCAGCCAAAGTCGGCCAGGACAGGGCGACAATGAGCAGTTCTTC.

V is TRBV12-2 and J is TRBJ1-4. TRBV12-2 is flagged as a pseudogene. The CDR3 length is 14 residues. The CDR3 sequence: CASGASGSNEKLFF. The CDR3 nucleotides read TGTGCAAGCGGGGCGTCGGGCAGTAATGAAAAACTGTTTTTT.

Regarding this clone: Other DNA sequences from this sample encode an identical CDR3 as well. The J gene is TRBJ2-7, the V gene TRBV10-3, with 7 bases fitting TRBD1. There are 14 residues in the CDR3. V shed 0 bases, J shed 5 bases, and the junction held 4 bases outside the gene matches. CDR1 ENHRY and CDR2 SYGVKD come from the germline V gene. The CDR3 DNA sequence: TGTGCCATCAGTGAGTCGAGAACAGGGGACGAGCAGTACTTC. This encodes CAISESRTGDEQYF.

CDR3 coding DNA: TGTGCCTGGAGTGTGCGGTTAGGGGACGACGCCAATGAGCAGTTCTTC. This codes for CAWSVRLGDDANEQFF. This sequence joins TRBV30 and TRBJ2-1; D may match TRBD1 or TRBD2 (5 bases each). The CDR3 contains 16 residues. CDR1 and CDR2 from the germline V gene are GTSNPN and SVGIG (reference sequence). Trimming removed 0 bases at V and 6 bases at J, with 18 bases between.

This clone was observed once. The V gene is TRBV4-3, the J gene TRBJ2-5; the D is unclear. The germline V gene has CDR1 LGHNA and CDR2 YSLEER. V was cut by 0 bases and J by 5 bases, with 16 bases left in between. The CDR3 has 16 amino acids. CDR3 residues: CASSQDPMMVGETQYF. The CDR3 DNA reads as TGCGCCAGCAGCCAAGATCCTATGATGGTTGGGGAGACCCAGTACTTC.

Of note for this clone: The sample carries other DNA sequences with the same CDR3. The V gene is TRBV27, the J gene TRBJ2-7, with 12 bases that match TRBD2. The germline gives CDR1 MNHEY, CDR2 SMNVEV (reference sequence). This CDR3 is 14 amino acids long. The V segment lost 7 bases and the J segment 3 bases; nucleotides outside the gene matches: 4. Here the CDR3 reads CASTTSGSSYEQYF. CDR3 sequence (DNA): TGTGCCAGCACGACTAGCGGGAGTAGCTACGAGCAGTACTTC.

The table lists this clone with a count of one. This sequence joins TRBV6-5 and TRBJ1-1; 8 bases fit TRBD1. V gave up 0 bases and J gave up 0 bases; unmatched junction bases: 3. Germline V gene lookup returns CDR1 MNHEY and CDR2 SVGAGI. The CDR3 contains 16 residues. The CDR3 here is CASSYSWTGMNTEAFF. DNA for the CDR3: TGTGCCAGCAGTTACTCGTGGACAGGGATGAACACTGAAGCTTTCTTT.

The genes are TRBV6-1 and TRBJ2-7; D might be TRBD1 or TRBD2, each matching 5 bases. Trimming cost V 0 bases and J 0 bases, with 15 bases left between them. The CDR3 totals 17 residues. Germline V gives CDR1 MNHNS, CDR2 SASEGT. CDR3: CASSEAWGTGSSYEQYF. CDR3 nucleotides: TGTGCCAGCAGTGAAGCGTGGGGGACGGGGTCCTCCTACGAGCAGTACTTC.

The chain links TRBV2 to TRBJ1-5, with 7 nucleotides matching TRBD1. The junction had 9 bases not matched to a gene; V was cut back by 7 bases and J by 0 bases. The V gene's germline CDR1 is SNHLY and CDR2 FYNNEI. The CDR3 is 16 residues long. The CDR3 is CASKVFEGASNQPQHF. The DNA for the CDR3 is TGTGCCAGCAAGGTTTTTGAGGGGGCTAGCAATCAGCCCCAGCATTTT.

The chain recombines TRBV19 with TRBJ1-5; 7 bases match TRBD1. The trim removed 5 bases at V and 0 bases at J, leaving 7 bases unmatched. This CDR3 region has 16 residues. Germline V gives CDR1 LNHDA, CDR2 SQIVND (reference sequence). CDR3 coding DNA: TGTGCCAGTAGTCCCTCGACAGGGAATAGCAATCAGCCCCAGCATTTT. It codes for CASSPSTGNSNQPQHF.

The CDR3 nucleotides are TGTGCCAGCAGCTTAGCGGCCAGCGGGAGGCCCAATGAGCAGTTCTTC. Residues: CASSLAASGRPNEQFF. The chain carries TRBV7-2 and TRBJ2-1, with 9 nucleotides matching TRBD2. Looked up from germline, CDR1 is SGHTA and CDR2 is FQGNSA. J lost 6 bases, V lost 0 bases, and 6 bases had no gene match. CDR3 length: 16 amino acids.